This passage covers 8 T cell receptor beta chains from one sample sequenced in a study of T cells in Graves' hyperthyroidism and ophthalmopathy. Authors of the study amplified TCR beta CDR3 regions from RNA transcripts. The TCR CDR3 was amplified in a first-round RT-PCR using the HTBI primer set. Each CDR3 protein gets one entry after TCRdb re-called the multiplex PCR reads with MiXCR. The table records about 420,000 distinct CDR3 sequences, around a sixth of them present only once. Input material: blood. All receptors come from a woman between 18 and 29 years old with Graves' hyperthyroidism.

This clonotype was picked up many times. V and J are TRBV12-3 or TRBV12-4 and TRBJ1-2; 8 bases fit TRBD1. CDR3 length: 16 residues. V trimming: 7 bases; J trimming: 5 bases; junction bases outside the gene matches: 15. The CDR3, as DNA: TGTGCCAGCAAAACCCCGGGACAGGCACCCATTTATGGCTACACCTTC. This encodes CASKTPGQAPIYGYTF.

V usage is TRBV19 and J usage is TRBJ2-7; 7 bases align to TRBD2. Germline lookup yields CDR1 LNHDA and CDR2 SQIVND (reference sequence). This CDR3 is built from 14 residues. The trim removed 6 bases at V and 5 bases at J, leaving 10 bases unmatched. For the CDR3, the DNA is TGTGCCAGTAGGGCGGGGGAAGTTAACGACGAGCAGTACTTC. Protein sequence: CASRAGEVNDEQYF.

The chain carries TRBV5-5 and TRBJ2-5, with 7 bases aligning to TRBD1. V lost 4 bases to trimming and J lost 1 base; unmatched junction nucleotides: 7. The CDR3 is 15 residues long. Germline V CDR1 and CDR2: SGHKS, YYEKEE (reference sequence). CDR3 coding DNA: TGTGCCAGCAGCGCCCGGACAGGTAGCCAAGAGACCCAGTACTTC. Translation gives CASSARTGSQETQYF.

This clonotype turned up a few times. This could be a read error, since a much larger clone is one nucleotide away. The rearrangement uses TRBV11-2 and TRBJ2-3; 10 positions agree with TRBD2. Germline V gives CDR1 SGHAT, CDR2 FQNNGV. The CDR3 contains 17 residues. CDR3 loop: CASSLWRAGGSTDAQYF. DNA of the CDR3: TGTGCCAGCAGCTTATGGAGAGCGGGGGGGAGCACAGATGCGCAGTATTTT.

This clonotype was recorded many times. The rearrangement links TRBV7-2 to TRBJ2-7, with TRBD2 identical over 11 bases. Trimming at V came to 4 bases and at J to 3 bases, leaving 8 bases not matched to a gene. Germline assignment: CDR1 SGHTA and CDR2 FQGNSA. This CDR3 has 16 amino acids. DNA of the CDR3: TGTGCCAGCAGCTCCGAAGGGACTAGCGGACGCTACGAGCAGTACTTC. Protein: CASSSEGTSGRYEQYF.

This clonotype was detected only a few times. This chain connects TRBV6-5 to TRBJ2-4; 7 bases fit TRBD2. With V trimmed by 2 bases and J by 1 base, 11 bases remained unmatched. Germline CDR1 is MNHEY and CDR2 is SVGAGI. This CDR3 spans 18 amino acids. The CDR3 spells CASSYGGGRGMAKNIQYF. Written as DNA, the CDR3 is TGTGCCAGCAGTTACGGCGGGGGACGGGGGATGGCCAAAAACATTCAGTACTTC.

The sample holds many counts of this clonotype. The chain employs TRBV5-1 and TRBJ2-7; perhaps D is TRBD1 or TRBD2 (5 bases each). The CDR3 is made up of 14 amino acids. CDR1 SGHRS and CDR2 YFSETQ come from the germline V gene. Trimming took 7 bases from V and 1 from J, leaving 15 bases between them. The CDR3 coding sequence is TGCGCCAGCCGTCCGGGACCGCCTTCCTACGAGCAGTACTTC. Translating gives CASRPGPPSYEQYF.

This clonotype was counted at least ten times. This chain uses TRBV6-1 with TRBJ2-3; 9 bases match TRBD2. Germline-derived CDR1 and CDR2 are MNHNS and SASEGT. The CDR3 runs to 16 residues. The junction had 6 bases not matched to a gene; V was cut back by 1 base and J by 4 bases. This CDR3 reads CASSEGLRGGADTQYF. CDR3 sequence (DNA): TGTGCCAGCAGTGAAGGGCTACGCGGGGGGGCAGATACGCAGTATTTT.